The 15 T cell receptor beta chains below come from one sample, sequenced in a study of T cell repertoires in cytomegalovirus infection. One entry per CDR3 protein, called by TCRdb with MiXCR from the reads. Of roughly 150,000 distinct CDR3 sequences listed, around 24% were seen once; the top ten hold 9.5% to 13%. Sequenced input: PBMCs. All receptors derive from a human donor in good health (CMV status not recorded). Some clones in this sample may be carry-over from other donors' samples.

Comments on this clonotype: A much larger clone differs from this one at a single base, so this may be a read error. The chain is built from TRBV3-1 and TRBJ2-1; TRBD1 might be the D (6 bases). Trimming took off 3 bases at V and 0 bases at J, with 9 bases between the two ends. The germline gives CDR1 LGHDT, CDR2 YNNKEL (reference sequence). This CDR3 has 15 amino acids. CDR3 DNA sequence: TGTGCCAGCAGCCATGACAGGAGCTCCTACAATGAGCAGTTCTTC. It translates to CASSHDRSSYNEQFF.

This chain joins TRBV7-8 and TRBJ1-1; D remains unclear. CDR1 is SGHVS and CDR2 is FQNEAQ in the germline V gene. Trimming stripped 2 bases from V and 3 bases from J, with 7 bases between. CDR3 length: 13 amino acids. The CDR3 nucleotides are TGTGCCAGCAGCTTACCGGGTTACACTGAAGCTTTCTTT. Encoded protein: CASSLPGYTEAFF.

CDR3 nucleotide sequence: TGTGCCAGCAGACAGACAGGGAATTATGGCTACACCTTC. Protein product: CASRQTGNYGYTF. The V and J genes are TRBV2 and TRBJ1-2, with TRBD1 matching 7 bases. V shed 6 bases, J shed 5 bases, and the junction held 6 bases outside the gene matches. The CDR3 is 13 residues long. CDR1 and CDR2 (germline): SNHLY, FYNNEI.

This chain connects TRBV20-1 to TRBJ2-1, with 8 bases identical to TRBD2. After removal of 8 bases from V and 7 bases from J, the junction contained 13 bases not matched to a gene. The CDR3 length is 14 residues. Per the germline V gene, CDR1 is DFQATT and CDR2 is SNEGSKA (reference sequence). CDR3 nucleotide sequence: TGCAGTAATAGCGGGGTCGGAGTCAATAATGAGCAGTTCTTC. Its translation: CSNSGVGVNNEQFF.

Only a few counts were recorded for this clonotype. V is TRBV28 and J is TRBJ2-1, with a possible D match to TRBD1 (6 bases). The CDR3 extends over 13 amino acids. The germline CDR1 and CDR2 sequences are MDHEN and SYDVKM. V lost 11 bases and J 3 bases, leaving 14 bases between the germline ends. The CDR3 DNA follows: TGTGCCTCTACCGGGACATTCTACAATGAGCAGTTCTTC. It is translated as CASTGTFYNEQFF.

The chain links TRBV12-3 or TRBV12-4 to TRBJ2-2; D tentatively reads TRBD1 or TRBD2 (5 bases each). This CDR3 contains 16 residues. V was pared by 6 bases and J by 0 bases, with 14 bases between. The CDR3 protein is CASRPGTTTNTGELFF. CDR3 DNA sequence: TGTGCCAGCAGGCCCGGGACCACAACGAACACCGGGGAGCTGTTTTTT.

To note about this clonotype: Being one base from a much bigger clone, this may be a read error. This chain links TRBV7-2 with TRBJ1-6; a weak D match, TRBD1 (5 bases). Germline V gene data show CDR1 as SGHTA and CDR2 as FQGNSA. The CDR3 loop spans 15 amino acids. CDR3 sequence reads: CVSSLLIGGDSPLHF. Written as DNA, the CDR3 is TGTGTCAGCAGCTTACTAATCGGGGGGGATTCACCCCTCCACTTT.

The chain has TRBV7-6 and TRBJ2-7, with a tentative D call TRBD1 (6 bases). V shed 5 bases and J shed 12 bases, with 17 bases lying between them. Germline V CDR1 and CDR2: SGHVS, FNYEAQ. This CDR3 is 12 amino acids long. CDR3 loop: CASSINREAGYF. The DNA of the CDR3 is TGTGCCAGCAGCATAAACAGGGAAGCAGGGTACTTC.

By proportion, this clonotype is medium-sized. The rearrangement uses TRBV28 and TRBJ2-2; possible D gene TRBD1, 5 bases. The germline V gene has CDR1 MDHEN and CDR2 SYDVKM. V gave up 8 bases and J gave up 1 base, with 8 bases separating them. The CDR3 is 13 residues long. The CDR3: CASFRENTGELFF. CDR3 nucleotide sequence: TGTGCCAGCTTCAGGGAGAACACCGGGGAGCTGTTTTTT.

The chain uses TRBV20-1 and TRBJ2-3; D is uncertain. Germline CDR1 DFQATT, CDR2 SNEGSKA (reference sequence). The CDR3 consists of 13 residues. Trimming removed 5 bases at V and 5 bases at J, with 14 bases between. CDR3 bases: TGCAGTGCTTTTTCCTTATCTGGAGATACGCAGTATTTT. It codes for CSAFSLSGDTQYF.

This clonotype has just one count. The rearrangement uses TRBV12-3 or TRBV12-4 and TRBJ2-2, with 10 bases aligning to TRBD2. This CDR3 has 15 amino acids. The V and J ends lost 5 bases and 6 bases, in that order; junction bases with no gene match: 6. For the CDR3, the DNA is TGTGCCAGCAGTACCCTAGCGGGGGTTCCCGGGGAGCTGTTTTTT. Amino acid sequence: CASSTLAGVPGELFF.

This clonotype was detected only a few times. This rearrangement joins TRBV11-1 to TRBJ2-2; D gene ambiguous. CDR3 length: 13 amino acids. V lost 8 bases to trimming and J lost 0 bases, with 7 bases between them. The V gene's germline CDR1 is SGHAT and CDR2 FQDESV (reference sequence). CDR3 DNA sequence: TGTGCCAGCCGGACGGCGAACACCGGGGAGCTGTTTTTT. Translating gives CASRTANTGELFF.

This clonotype turned up a few times. This chain uses TRBV6-2 or TRBV6-3 with TRBJ1-2; D gene uncertain. This CDR3 spans 13 amino acids. Per germline, CDR1 MNHEY and CDR2 SVGEGT. Trimming took 6 bases from V and 4 from J, leaving 12 bases between them. The CDR3 nucleotides read TGTGCCAGCAGACCCGGGTCTTCCTATGGCTACACCTTC. This codes for CASRPGSSYGYTF.

CDR3: CASSRPTGTSGNEQFF. CDR3 DNA: TGTGCCAGTAGTAGACCTACCGGGACTAGTGGCAATGAGCAGTTCTTC. The chain uses TRBV19 and TRBJ2-1; 8 bases map to TRBD2. Germline V gene sequence: CDR1 LNHDA, CDR2 SQIVND (reference sequence). With V trimmed by 4 bases and J by 6 bases, 11 bases remained unmatched. There are 16 residues in the CDR3.

Only a few counts were recorded for this clonotype. V gene TRBV15 combines with J gene TRBJ1-1; D is uncertain. The length of the CDR3 is 13 residues. V was clipped by 0 bases and J by 1 base, with 3 bases between them. The germline gives CDR1 LNHNV, CDR2 YYDKDF (reference sequence). The CDR3: CATSREGNTEAFF. The DNA for the CDR3 is TGTGCCACCAGCAGAGAGGGGAACACTGAAGCTTTCTTT.